These 2 T cell receptor beta chains were all obtained from the same sample, sequenced in a study of blood T cell repertoires in COVID-19. Profiling relied on immunoSEQ multiplex PCR, and the TCRdb table lists in-frame clones only, not all of them. Among about 300,000 clones listed, approximately 90% were seen once. Sequenced: PBMCs or T cells enriched from blood (not recorded which). The receptor source for this set is a woman in her 30s who had recovered from COVID-19.

The chain combines TRBV6-5 with TRBJ1-1; D uncertain. Germline V gives CDR1 MNHEY, CDR2 SVGAGI. The V and J ends lost 2 bases and 1 base respectively, with 11 bases between them. The CDR3 contains 15 residues. The CDR3 loop reads CASSYTRSRNTEAFF. The CDR3 DNA follows: TGTGCCAGCAGTTACACTCGGAGTCGGAACACTGAAGCTTTCTTT.

The V call is TRBV18, the J call TRBJ1-6, with D unclear. V lost 3 bases to trimming and J lost 7 bases, with 7 bases between them. The CDR3 sequence is 13 residues long. Looked up from germline, CDR1 is KGHSH and CDR2 is LQKENI. This chain's CDR3 is CASSPGRNSPLHF. The CDR3 DNA reads as TGTGCCAGCTCACCTGGGAGAAATTCACCCCTCCACTTT.